A single sample is the source of the 28 T cell receptor beta chains below, sequenced in a study of vaccination effects on CD4 cells after COVID-19. These receptors' targets are unknown. Method: immunoSEQ multiplex PCR; TCRdb's copy keeps in-frame clones and lacks some. Altogether over 45,000 clones are present, roughly three quarters being singletons, with the ten largest covering roughly 7.2%. Cultured cells yielded isolated CD4+ T cells after 10 to 11 days. Each participant was administered two doses of either the BNT162b2 or the mRNA-1273 vaccine. The specimen comprised CD4+ T cells from PBMCs cultured without peptide, sampled after COVID-19 vaccination. Receptors were obtained from a human donor who received a COVID-19 vaccine.

The chain links TRBV19 to TRBJ2-5; 9 bases match TRBD1. V shed 8 bases and J 2 bases; nucleotides not matched to a gene: 15. Germline CDR1 and CDR2: LNHDA and SQIVND (reference sequence). The CDR3 has 17 residues. CDR3 sequence (DNA): TGTGCCAGTGGGAAGACAGGGGGGGCGGGTATGCAAGAGACCCAGTACTTC. Residues: CASGKTGGAGMQETQYF.

The CDR3 DNA reads as TGTGCCATCCGAGACGAGGGAGGACAGCCCCAGCATTTT. Its translation: CAIRDEGGQPQHF. The chain uses TRBV10-3 and TRBJ1-5; no reliable D call. The CDR3 contains 13 residues. V lost 8 bases to trimming and J lost 7 bases, with 15 bases between them. Germline assignment: CDR1 ENHRY and CDR2 SYGVKD.

In this sample, this clone turned up a few times. J is TRBJ1-5 and V is TRBV7-2; the match to TRBD1 covers 8 bases. The germline V gene has CDR1 SGHTA and CDR2 FQGNSA. V lost 1 base to trimming and J lost 7 bases; unmatched junction nucleotides: 3. The CDR3 has 14 amino acids. The CDR3 DNA follows: TGTGCCAGCAGCTTAGGGACAGGGAGGCAGCCCCAGCATTTT. It translates to CASSLGTGRQPQHF. Complete variable domain (other parts from reference TRBV7-2 and TRBJ1-5): GAGVSQSPSNKVTEKGKDVELRCDPISGHTALYWYRQSLGQGLEFLIYFQGNSAPDKSGLPSDRFSAERTGGSVSTLTIQRTQQEDSAVYLCASSLGTGRQPQHFGDGTRLSIL.

The rearrangement joins TRBV5-1 to TRBJ2-1; 12 bases line up with TRBD2. Germline values: CDR1 SGHRS, CDR2 YFSETQ. With V trimmed by 7 bases and J by 5 bases, 4 bases remained unmatched. The CDR3 contains 14 residues. The CDR3 loop is CASRTSGENNEQFF. The CDR3 region has the DNA TGCGCCAGCCGGACTAGCGGGGAGAACAATGAGCAGTTCTTC.

This sequence joins TRBV5-6 and TRBJ1-6; 9 nucleotides agree with TRBD1. The CDR3 is 15 amino acids. Germline V gene lookup returns CDR1 SGHDT and CDR2 YYEEEE. The V and J ends lost 3 bases and 4 bases, in that order; junction bases with no gene match: 2. CDR3 DNA: TGTGCCAGCAGCTGGGGACAGGGATATAATTCACCCCTCCACTTT. Translating gives CASSWGQGYNSPLHF.

The chain employs TRBV6-6 and TRBJ2-2, with 7 bases fitting TRBD2. The V segment lost 7 bases and the J segment 5 bases; nucleotides outside the gene matches: 4. Germline V gives CDR1 MNHNY, CDR2 SVGAGI (reference sequence). This CDR3 spans 13 amino acids. The CDR3 bases are TGTGCCAGCAATAACGGGAGGACCGGGGAGCTGTTTTTT. Translating it yields CASNNGRTGELFF.

V usage is TRBV20-1 and J usage is TRBJ2-3; TRBD2 matches 10 bases. The CDR3 covers 15 residues. V gave up 3 bases and J gave up 1 base; unmatched junction bases: 4. Germline V lookup: CDR1 DFQATT, CDR2 SNEGSKA (reference sequence). In nucleotides, the CDR3 is TGCAGTGCTAGTTTTACTAGCGGGGGCACAGATACGCAGTATTTT. Translating gives CSASFTSGGTDTQYF.

This rearrangement joins TRBV11-3 to TRBJ1-1; 8 bases agree with TRBD1. The CDR3 is made up of 15 amino acids. From germline, CDR1 is SGHNT and CDR2 YENEEA. V was pared by 0 bases and J by 3 bases, with 3 bases of the junction left unmatched. The CDR3 loop reads CASSLDPGGHTEAFF. DNA for the CDR3: TGTGCCAGCAGCTTAGACCCAGGGGGCCACACTGAAGCTTTCTTT.

The rearrangement uses TRBV18 and TRBJ1-6; D ambiguous. Germline CDR1 reads KGHSH; CDR2 reads LQKENI. CDR3 size: 15 residues. V gave up 4 bases and J gave up 8 bases, with 15 bases separating them. The CDR3 protein is CASSLRAGGDSPLHF. In DNA form, the CDR3 reads TGTGCCAGCTCACTAAGGGCCGGAGGAGATTCACCCCTCCACTTT.

V and J are TRBV9 and TRBJ2-5; 12 bases are a match to TRBD1. The CDR3 sequence is 19 residues long. Germline assignment: CDR1 SGDLS and CDR2 YYNGEE. The trim removed 0 bases at V and 5 bases at J, leaving 14 bases unmatched. CDR3 coding DNA: TGTGCCAGCAGCGTAGAACTCCCGAGGGGGGACAGGGGGCATGAGACCCAGTACTTC. It is translated as CASSVELPRGDRGHETQYF. Full variable domain (remainder filled in from reference TRBV9 and TRBJ2-5): DSGVTQTPKHLITATGQRVTLRCSPRSGDLSVYWYQQSLDQGLQFLIQYYNGEERAKGNILERFSAQQFPDLHSELNLSSLELGDSALYFCASSVELPRGDRGHETQYFGPGTRLLVL.

This chain joins TRBV6-5 and TRBJ2-7; TRBD2 matches at 12 bases. The V segment lost 6 bases and the J segment 1 base; nucleotides outside the gene matches: 4. The CDR3 covers 15 residues. Germline V lookup: CDR1 MNHEY, CDR2 SVGAGI. As DNA, the CDR3 is TGTGCCAGCAGGCCTAGCGGGAGGGCTTCCTACGAGCAGTACTTC. Translating it yields CASRPSGRASYEQYF.

This chain connects TRBV5-6 to TRBJ1-6; a weak D match, TRBD1 (5 bases). The CDR3 extends over 13 amino acids. V lost 4 bases to trimming and J lost 8 bases, with 10 bases between them. From germline, CDR1 is SGHDT and CDR2 YYEEEE. As DNA, the CDR3 is TGTGCCAGCAGCATGACAGCCCATTCACCCCTCCACTTT. This sequence encodes CASSMTAHSPLHF.

The chain joins TRBV11-2 to TRBJ2-2, with D possibly being TRBD1 (5 bases). The ends were cut back, 1 base at V and 7 bases at J, with 16 bases in the middle. Per the germline V gene, CDR1 is SGHAT and CDR2 is FQNNGV. The CDR3 is 16 amino acids. As DNA, the CDR3 is TGTGCCAGCAGCTTAGGGAAGGGGCAGGGTAACGGGGAGCTGTTTTTT. This sequence encodes CASSLGKGQGNGELFF.

The CDR3 region has the DNA TGTGCCAGCAGCCAAGATGAGGCTAACTGGCAGTTCTTC. This sequence encodes CASSQDEANWQFF. The V gene is TRBV4-2, the J gene TRBJ2-1, with no clear D. Per the germline V gene, CDR1 is LGHNA and CDR2 is YNFKEQ. V was clipped by 0 bases and J by 12 bases, with 12 bases between them. There are 13 residues in the CDR3.

V is TRBV1 and J is TRBJ1-2. TRBV1 constitutes a pseudogene. The CDR3 runs to 14 residues. Written as DNA, the CDR3 is TGCACCAGCAGCCTACCGGGACCATATTATGGCTACACCTTC. Translated: CTSSLPGPYYGYTF.

J is TRBJ1-1 and V is TRBV5-6, with 7 nucleotides matching TRBD1. This CDR3 comprises 16 residues. Germline V gives CDR1 SGHDT, CDR2 YYEEEE. With 3 bases clipped from V and 4 bases from J, the junction kept 12 bases outside the gene matches. The CDR3 spells CASSSLSGQLGTEAFF. The CDR3 bases are TGTGCCAGCAGCTCCCTATCGGGACAGCTTGGCACTGAAGCTTTCTTT.

This CDR3 is CASSPRGSGPQNTEAFF. The CDR3 DNA reads TGTGCCAGCTCACCACGGGGGTCGGGGCCCCAGAACACTGAAGCTTTCTTT. The chain links TRBV18 to TRBJ1-1; tentative D call: TRBD1 (5 bases). Per germline, CDR1 KGHSH and CDR2 LQKENI. Between the trimmed V and J ends, which lost 1 base and 1 base, there was a span of 16 bases. CDR3 length: 17 amino acids.

This CDR3 is CATSDRVDQPQHF. CDR3 DNA: TGTGCCACCAGTGATCGGGTAGATCAGCCCCAGCATTTT. The chain links TRBV24-1 to TRBJ1-5; D call uncertain. Trimming shortened V by 3 bases and J by 5 bases, and 7 bases separated the two germline ends. This CDR3 contains 13 residues. Germline CDR1 KGHDR, CDR2 SFDVKD.

In its sample, this clone was seen once. The chain is built from TRBV21-1 and TRBJ2-7; the table's D gene call, TRBD2, was not cross checked with the DNA. TRBV21-1 is tagged as a pseudogene. CDR3 length: 15 amino acids. Written as DNA, the CDR3 is TGTGCCAGCACTCCGGGTTACCGACTCTCCTACGAGCAGTACTTC. This gives the protein CASTPGYRLSYEQYF.

The chain uses TRBV5-1 and TRBJ2-5; 8 bases agree with TRBD1. This CDR3 comprises 14 residues. Trimming removed 2 bases from V and 2 bases from J; junction bases left unmatched: 2. Germline lookup yields CDR1 SGHRS and CDR2 YFSETQ. For the CDR3, the DNA is TGCGCCAGCAGCTTAACAGGGGGTCAAGAGACCCAGTACTTC. It encodes CASSLTGGQETQYF.

In this sample, this clone turned up once. V gene TRBV18 combines with J gene TRBJ2-5; D might be TRBD1 or TRBD2, each matching 5 bases. V was pared by 2 bases and J by 5 bases, with 12 bases between. Germline values: CDR1 KGHSH, CDR2 LQKENI. This CDR3 has 14 residues. The CDR3 reads CASSPGTWGETQYF. CDR3 DNA sequence: TGTGCCAGCTCACCAGGGACGTGGGGGGAGACCCAGTACTTC. The full variable domain, rest sourced from reference TRBV18 and TRBJ2-5, is NAGVMQNPRHLVRRRGQEARLRCSPMKGHSHVYWYRQLPEEGLKFMVYLQKENIIDESGMPKERFSAEFPKEGPSILRIQQVVRGDSAAYFCASSPGTWGETQYFGPGTRLLVL.

V and J are TRBV29-1 and TRBJ1-2; D may be TRBD1 (5 bases). V lost 1 base and J 4 bases, leaving 10 bases between the germline ends. The CDR3 totals 13 residues. Per the germline V gene, CDR1 is SQVTM and CDR2 is ANQGSEA. This chain's CDR3 is CSVEGGAIYGYTF. The DNA of the CDR3 is TGCAGCGTTGAAGGAGGGGCGATCTATGGCTACACCTTC.

In nucleotides, the CDR3 is TGTGCCAGCAGTCGAACGACAGGGGTTAACACTGAAGCTTTCTTT. Protein sequence: CASSRTTGVNTEAFF. The rearrangement joins TRBV6-5 to TRBJ1-1; 8 bases fit TRBD1. Germline trimming cut 5 bases from V and 2 bases from J; bases unmatched to any gene: 7. The CDR3 extends over 15 amino acids. The germline V gene has CDR1 MNHEY and CDR2 SVGAGI.

The chain recombines TRBV6-5 with TRBJ2-1; 7 bases agree with TRBD2. The germline V gene has CDR1 MNHEY and CDR2 SVGAGI. The CDR3 consists of 16 residues. V shed 1 base, J shed 0 bases, and the junction held 3 bases outside the gene matches. The CDR3 region is CASSYWGGSSYNEQFF. DNA for the CDR3: TGTGCCAGCAGTTACTGGGGCGGGAGCTCCTACAATGAGCAGTTCTTC.

V is TRBV6-5 and J is TRBJ1-2; D is unresolved. CDR3 length: 14 amino acids. The germline V and J ends were trimmed by 6 bases and 5 bases, with 16 bases remaining between them. Germline CDR1 reads MNHEY; CDR2 reads SVGAGI. The CDR3 loop reads CASSRRETDYGYTF. CDR3 bases: TGTGCCAGCAGCCGAAGGGAAACGGATTATGGCTACACCTTC.

The chain links TRBV3-1 (or the pseudogene TRBV3-2) to TRBJ2-2; D is perhaps TRBD1 (5 bases). Trimming removed 5 bases at V and 0 bases at J, with 16 bases between. Germline values: CDR1 LGHDT, CDR2 YNNKEL (reference sequence). This CDR3 region has 17 residues. Here the CDR3 DNA reads TGTGCCAGCAGCGGTGGATCGGCGGACACGAACACCGGGGAGCTGTTTTTT. Translating it yields CASSGGSADTNTGELFF.

The V call is TRBV3-1 (or the pseudogene TRBV3-2), the J call TRBJ1-6, with TRBD1 identical over 8 bases. The V gene end was trimmed by 4 bases and the J gene end by 10 bases; junction bases not matched to a gene: 9. Germline assignment: CDR1 LGHDT and CDR2 YNNKEL (reference sequence). The CDR3 has 15 amino acids. The CDR3 protein is CASSLTDRGRSPLHF. CDR3 nucleotides: TGTGCCAGCAGCCTAACAGACAGGGGCCGATCACCCCTCCACTTT.

The rearrangement uses TRBV3-1 (or the pseudogene TRBV3-2) and TRBJ1-1, with 8 nucleotides matching TRBD1. J was trimmed by 1 base and V by 3 bases; bases with no gene match: 1. Germline V CDR1 and CDR2: LGHDT, YNNKEL (reference sequence). This CDR3 is built from 14 residues. Written as DNA, the CDR3 is TGTGCCAGCAGCCACAGGGGGCAGAACACTGAAGCTTTCTTT. Its protein product is CASSHRGQNTEAFF.